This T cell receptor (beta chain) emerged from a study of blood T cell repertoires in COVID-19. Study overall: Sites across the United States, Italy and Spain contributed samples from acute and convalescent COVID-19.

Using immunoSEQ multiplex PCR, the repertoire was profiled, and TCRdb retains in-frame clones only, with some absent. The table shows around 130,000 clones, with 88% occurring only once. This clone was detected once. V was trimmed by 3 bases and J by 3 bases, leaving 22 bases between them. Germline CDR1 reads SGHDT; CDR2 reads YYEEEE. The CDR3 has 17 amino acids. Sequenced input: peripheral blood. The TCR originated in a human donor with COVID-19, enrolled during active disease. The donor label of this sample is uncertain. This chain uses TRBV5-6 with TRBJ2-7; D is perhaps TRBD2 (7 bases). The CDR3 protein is CASSSGGGGDIGYEQYF. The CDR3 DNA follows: TGTGCCAGCAGCTCCGGGGGCGGGGGCGATATTGGCTACGAGCAGTACTTC.